These T cell receptor beta chains were read from a single sample in a study of CD8+ T cells in alopecia areata. Method: immunoSEQ multiplex PCR; TCRdb's copy keeps in-frame clones and lacks some. The data show roughly 250,000 clones, 60% seen once. The source material was CD4+ T cells sorted from blood, sampled around week 54, from a patient treated with tofacitinib. The receptors were gathered from a human donor with alopecia areata. The CDR3 runs from the conserved cysteine through the conserved F or W. The order of the fields is clone size, D gene, V gene, J gene, CDR3 protein, CDR3 DNA. A D gene is named only where the DNA matches it firmly. Where a row states a size, it is once, few, many or the class of an expanded clone; other rows omit it.

clone size: few; D gene: NA; V gene: TRBV7-2; J gene: TRBJ2-7; CDR3 protein: CASSLGLSEQYF; CDR3 DNA: TGTGCCAGCAGCTTAGGGCTTTCCGAGCAGTACTTC
clone size: few; D gene: NA; V gene: TRBV7-8; J gene: TRBJ2-2; CDR3 protein: CASTPRRGYSNTGELFF; CDR3 DNA: TGTGCCAGCACCCCTCGGCGGGGATATTCGAACACCGGGGAGCTGTTTTTT
clone size: NA; D gene: NA; V gene: TRBV15; J gene: TRBJ2-7; CDR3 protein: CATSKTGYEQYF; CDR3 DNA: TGTGCCACCAGCAAGACAGGCTACGAGCAGTACTTC
clone size: few; D gene: TRBD1; V gene: TRBV19; J gene: TRBJ1-2; CDR3 protein: CASQVGTGHGYTF; CDR3 DNA: TGTGCCAGTCAAGTGGGGACAGGGCATGGCTACACCTTC
clone size: once; D gene: NA; V gene: TRBV7-2; J gene: TRBJ1-2; CDR3 protein: CASSLAPGDHYGYTF; CDR3 DNA: TGTGCCAGCAGCTTAGCACCAGGGGATCACTATGGCTACACCTTC
clone size: NA; D gene: NA; V gene: TRBV5-1; J gene: TRBJ1-1; CDR3 protein: CASSPTQNTEAFF; CDR3 DNA: TGCGCCAGCAGCCCCACTCAGAACACTGAAGCTTTCTTT
clone size: NA; D gene: TRBD1; V gene: TRBV30; J gene: TRBJ1-5; CDR3 protein: CAWSADRGGRVGNQPQHF; CDR3 DNA: TGTGCCTGGAGTGCGGACAGGGGCGGGCGGGTCGGCAATCAGCCCCAGCATTTT
clone size: NA; D gene: NA; V gene: TRBV6-1; J gene: TRBJ2-2; CDR3 protein: CASSASPDFPMGKLFF; CDR3 DNA: TGTGCCAGCAGTGCCTCCCCGGACTTTCCCATGGGGAAGCTGTTTTTT
clone size: once; D gene: TRBD1; V gene: TRBV5-6; J gene: TRBJ2-7; CDR3 protein: CASRAWDRGGGQYF; CDR3 DNA: TGTGCCAGCAGGGCTTGGGACAGGGGAGGCGGGCAGTACTTC
clone size: NA; D gene: NA; V gene: TRBV6-1; J gene: TRBJ1-5; CDR3 protein: CASSNQPQHF; CDR3 DNA: TGTGCCAGCAGCAATCAGCCCCAGCATTTT
clone size: once; D gene: NA; V gene: TRBV7-3; J gene: TRBJ2-1; CDR3 protein: CASSPFVGMASYNEQFF; CDR3 DNA: TGTGCCAGCAGCCCTTTTGTGGGGATGGCCTCCTACAATGAGCAGTTCTTC
clone size: NA; D gene: NA; V gene: TRBV5-5; J gene: TRBJ1-2; CDR3 protein: CASSLDRVSGYTF; CDR3 DNA: TGTGCCAGCAGCTTGGACAGGGTGTCAGGCTACACCTTC
clone size: NA; D gene: NA; V gene: TRBV30; J gene: TRBJ2-3; CDR3 protein: CAWKSGRRTDTQYF; CDR3 DNA: TGTGCCTGGAAATCGGGCAGACGCACAGATACGCAGTATTTT
clone size: NA; D gene: NA; V gene: TRBV4-1; J gene: TRBJ1-2; CDR3 protein: CASSQEYPSANYGYTF; CDR3 DNA: TGCGCCAGCAGCCAAGAATACCCGTCGGCTAACTATGGCTACACCTTC
clone size: NA; D gene: NA; V gene: TRBV11-2; J gene: TRBJ1-4; CDR3 protein: CASSLSTLWEKLFF; CDR3 DNA: TGTGCCAGCAGCTTATCCACCTTATGGGAAAAACTGTTTTTT
clone size: NA; D gene: NA; V gene: TRBV30; J gene: TRBJ1-5; CDR3 protein: CAWNPSGNQPQHF; CDR3 DNA: TGTGCCTGGAACCCATCGGGCAATCAGCCCCAGCATTTT
clone size: NA; D gene: NA; V gene: TRBV30; J gene: TRBJ1-1; CDR3 protein: CAWLRFTEAFF; CDR3 DNA: TGTGCCTGGCTGCGTTTCACTGAAGCTTTCTTT
clone size: few; D gene: NA; V gene: TRBV5-1; J gene: TRBJ2-7; CDR3 protein: CASSLRRTYEQYF; CDR3 DNA: TGCGCCAGCAGCCTCCGACGGACGTACGAGCAGTACTTC
clone size: few; D gene: NA; V gene: TRBV5-1; J gene: TRBJ2-2; CDR3 protein: CASREQGNTGELFF; CDR3 DNA: TGCGCCAGCCGGGAACAGGGGAACACCGGGGAGCTGTTTTTT
clone size: NA; D gene: TRBD1; V gene: TRBV5-1; J gene: TRBJ1-3; CDR3 protein: CASSLGTGVSGNTIYF; CDR3 DNA: TGCGCCAGCAGCTTGGGGACAGGAGTCTCTGGAAACACCATATATTTT
clone size: NA; D gene: NA; V gene: TRBV15; J gene: TRBJ1-2; CDR3 protein: CATSRDLIAASGGGYTF; CDR3 DNA: TGTGCCACCAGCAGAGATCTGATAGCAGCCTCGGGCGGTGGCTACACCTTC
clone size: once; D gene: TRBD1; V gene: TRBV30; J gene: TRBJ2-3; CDR3 protein: CAWRPKDRAGDTQYF; CDR3 DNA: TGTGCCTGGAGACCGAAAGACAGGGCGGGAGATACGCAGTATTTT